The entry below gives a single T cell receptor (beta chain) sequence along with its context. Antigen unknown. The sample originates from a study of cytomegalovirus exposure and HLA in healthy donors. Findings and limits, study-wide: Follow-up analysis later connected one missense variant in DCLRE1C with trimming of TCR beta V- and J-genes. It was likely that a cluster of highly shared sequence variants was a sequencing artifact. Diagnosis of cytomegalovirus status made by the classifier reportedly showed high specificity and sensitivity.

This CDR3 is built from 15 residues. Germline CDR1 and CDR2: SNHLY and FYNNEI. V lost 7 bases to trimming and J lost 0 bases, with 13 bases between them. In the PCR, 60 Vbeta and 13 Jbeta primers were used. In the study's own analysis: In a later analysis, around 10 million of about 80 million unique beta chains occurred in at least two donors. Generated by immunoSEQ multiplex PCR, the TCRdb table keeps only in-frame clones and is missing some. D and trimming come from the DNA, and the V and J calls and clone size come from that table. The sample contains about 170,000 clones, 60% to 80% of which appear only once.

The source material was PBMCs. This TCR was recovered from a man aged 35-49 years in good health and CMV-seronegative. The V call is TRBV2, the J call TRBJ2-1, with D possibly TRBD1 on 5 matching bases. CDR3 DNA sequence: TGTGCCAGCACCCAAGGGGCGAGCTCCTACAATGAGCAGTTCTTC. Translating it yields CASTQGASSYNEQFF. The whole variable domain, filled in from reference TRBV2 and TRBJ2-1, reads EPEVTQTPSHQVTQMGQEVILRCVPISNHLYFYWYRQILGQKVEFLVSFYNNEISEKSEIFDDQFSVERPDGSNFTLKIRSTKLEDSAMYFCASTQGASSYNEQFFGPGTRLTVL.